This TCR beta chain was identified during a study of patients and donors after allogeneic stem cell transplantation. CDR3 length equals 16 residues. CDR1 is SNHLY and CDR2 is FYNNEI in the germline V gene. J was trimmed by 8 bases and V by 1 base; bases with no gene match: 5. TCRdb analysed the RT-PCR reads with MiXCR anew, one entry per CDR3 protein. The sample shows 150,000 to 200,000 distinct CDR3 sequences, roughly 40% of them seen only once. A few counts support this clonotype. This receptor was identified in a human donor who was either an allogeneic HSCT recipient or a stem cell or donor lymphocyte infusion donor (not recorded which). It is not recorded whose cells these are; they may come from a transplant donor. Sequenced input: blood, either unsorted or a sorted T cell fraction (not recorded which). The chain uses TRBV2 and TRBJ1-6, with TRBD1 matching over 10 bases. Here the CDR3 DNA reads TGTGCCAGCAGTGAAGGGGGACAGGGGCGTGATTCACCCCTCCACTTT. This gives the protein CASSEGGQGRDSPLHF. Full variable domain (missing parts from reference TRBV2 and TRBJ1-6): EPEVTQTPSHQVTQMGQEVILRCVPISNHLYFYWYRQILGQKVEFLVSFYNNEISEKSEIFDDQFSVERPDGSNFTLKIRSTKLEDSAMYFCASSEGGQGRDSPLHFGNGTRLTVT.